This T cell receptor (beta chain) was documented in a study of OX40 agonist ivuxolimab in advanced cancers. Profiling relied on immunoSEQ multiplex PCR, and the TCRdb table lists in-frame clones only, not all of them. The data show about 80,000 clones, 80% to 90% seen once. The length of the CDR3 is 14 residues. Trimming pared 1 base from V and 2 bases from J, leaving 9 bases between. The germline gives CDR1 SGHKS, CDR2 YYEKEE (reference sequence). The chain uses TRBV5-5 and TRBJ2-5, with no clear D. The TCR originated in an adult with an advanced solid tumor such as melanoma, head and neck, liver or kidney cancer. The sequences come from CD4+ or CD8+ T cells sorted from blood, collected in a trial of the OX40 agonist ivuxolimab. The CDR3 here is CASSLYRAQETQYF. The CDR3 DNA reads TGTGCCAGCAGCTTGTACCGGGCGCAAGAGACCCAGTACTTC. Supplemented by reference TRBV5-5 and TRBJ2-5, the full variable domain reads DAGVTQSPTHLIKTRGQQVTLRCSPISGHKSVSWYQQVLGQGPQFIFQYYEKEERGRGNFPDRFSARQFPNYSSELNVNALLLGDSALYLCASSLYRAQETQYFGPGTRLLVL.